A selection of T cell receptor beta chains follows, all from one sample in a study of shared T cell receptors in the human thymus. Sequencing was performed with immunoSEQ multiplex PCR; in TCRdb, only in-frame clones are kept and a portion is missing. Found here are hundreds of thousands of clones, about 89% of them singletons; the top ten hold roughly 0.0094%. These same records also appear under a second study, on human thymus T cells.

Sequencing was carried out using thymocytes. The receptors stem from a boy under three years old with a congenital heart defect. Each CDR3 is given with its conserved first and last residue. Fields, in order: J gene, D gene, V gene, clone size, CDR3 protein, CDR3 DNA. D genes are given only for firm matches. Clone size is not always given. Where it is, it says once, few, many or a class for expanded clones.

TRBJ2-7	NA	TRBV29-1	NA	CSVVRLAGEQYF	TGCAGCGTTGTACGGCTAGCTGGCGAGCAGTACTTC
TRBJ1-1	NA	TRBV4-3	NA	CASSQDGGDKLMNTEAFF	TGCGCCAGCAGCCAAGATGGGGGGGACAAACTTATGAACACTGAAGCTTTCTTT
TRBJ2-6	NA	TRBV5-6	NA	CASSPLGGSGANVLTF	TGTGCCAGCAGCCCCCTCGGGGGCTCTGGGGCCAACGTCCTGACTTTC
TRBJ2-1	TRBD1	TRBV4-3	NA	CASSQDRDRGSPNNEQFF	TGCGCCAGCAGCCAAGATAGGGACAGGGGTTCCCCCAACAATGAGCAGTTCTTC
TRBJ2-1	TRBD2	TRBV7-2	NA	CASSLWRGGSDEQFF	TGTGCCAGCAGCTTATGGCGGGGGGGCTCTGATGAGCAGTTCTTC
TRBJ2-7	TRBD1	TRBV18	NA	CASSLAGTEVPYYEQYF	TGTGCCAGCTCACTAGCCGGGACAGAGGTCCCCTACTACGAGCAGTACTTC
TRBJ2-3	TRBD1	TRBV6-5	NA	CASRGQPLVGTQYF	TGTGCCAGCAGGGGACAGCCCTTAGTTGGTACGCAGTATTTT
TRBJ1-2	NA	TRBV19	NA	CASRGQGRYGYTF	TGTGCCAGTAGAGGCCAAGGGAGGTATGGCTACACCTTC
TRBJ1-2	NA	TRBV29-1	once	CSVEGREGLNYGYTF	TGCAGCGTTGAAGGCCGAGAGGGTTTGAACTATGGCTACACCTTC
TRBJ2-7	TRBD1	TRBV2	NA	CASSPTGTGFYEQYF	TGTGCCAGCAGCCCTACCGGGACAGGGTTCTACGAGCAGTACTTC
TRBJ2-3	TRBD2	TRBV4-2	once	CASSQDPRGEDTQYF	TGTGCCAGCAGCCAAGACCCCCGGGGGGAAGATACGCAGTATTTT
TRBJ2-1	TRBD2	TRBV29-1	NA	CSVDTSGAYNEQFF	TGCAGCGTAGACACTAGCGGGGCATACAATGAGCAGTTCTTC
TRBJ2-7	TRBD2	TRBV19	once	CASSPRGVYEQYF	TGTGCCAGTAGTCCCCGGGGGGTCTACGAGCAGTACTTC
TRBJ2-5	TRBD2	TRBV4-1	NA	CASSKPGLAGGPKTQYF	TGCGCCAGCAGCAAACCGGGACTAGCGGGAGGGCCAAAGACCCAGTACTTC
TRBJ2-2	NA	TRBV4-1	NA	CASSLRQSNTGELFF	TGCGCCAGCAGCCTTAGACAATCGAACACCGGGGAGCTGTTTTTT
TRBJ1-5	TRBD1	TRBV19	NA	CASSLGNRDSSSNQPQHF	TGTGCCAGTAGTCTGGGGAATCGGGACAGTTCTAGCAATCAGCCCCAGCATTTT
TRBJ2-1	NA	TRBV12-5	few	CASGLDSLPNQIHNEQFF	TGTGCTAGTGGTTTAGACAGCCTCCCAAATCAAATTCACAATGAGCAGTTCTTC
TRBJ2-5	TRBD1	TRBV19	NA	CASSAYRGEGETQYF	TGTGCCAGTAGTGCGTACAGGGGGGAAGGGGAGACCCAGTACTTC
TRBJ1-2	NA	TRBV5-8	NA	CASSIQGSGYTF	TGTGCCAGCAGCATACAGGGAAGCGGCTACACCTTC
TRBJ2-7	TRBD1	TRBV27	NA	CASRTGGYEQYF	TGTGCCAGCAGGACAGGGGGCTACGAGCAGTACTTC
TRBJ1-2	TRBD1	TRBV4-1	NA	CASRRGQGARYGYTF	TGCGCCAGCCGTAGGGGACAGGGGGCCAGGTATGGCTACACCTTC
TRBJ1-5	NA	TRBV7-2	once	CASSLGPGWSNQPQHF	TGTGCCAGCAGCTTAGGCCCAGGGTGGAGCAATCAGCCCCAGCATTTT
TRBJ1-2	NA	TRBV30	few	CAWSEGDSANGYTF	TGTGCCTGGAGTGAGGGTGACAGCGCAAATGGCTACACCTTC
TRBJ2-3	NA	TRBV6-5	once	CASSCGTSSDTQYF	TGTGCCAGCAGTTGCGGTACTTCTTCAGATACGCAGTATTTT
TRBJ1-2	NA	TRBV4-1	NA	CASSPPGRQGGNYGYTF	TGCGCCAGCAGCCCCCCTGGGCGGCAGGGTGGTAACTATGGCTACACCTTC
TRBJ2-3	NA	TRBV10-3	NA	CAISESFRGTCTDTQYF	TGTGCCATCAGTGAGTCTTTTAGGGGGACGTGCACAGATACGCAGTATTTT
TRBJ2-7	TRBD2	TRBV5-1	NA	CASSLALGLAVSYEQYF	TGCGCCAGCAGCTTGGCCCTGGGACTAGCGGTCTCCTACGAGCAGTACTTC
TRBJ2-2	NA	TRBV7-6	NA	CASSLKPQENSYTGELFF	TGTGCCAGCAGCTTAAAACCGCAGGAAAATTCATACACCGGGGAGCTGTTTTTT
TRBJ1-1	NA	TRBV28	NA	CASPGKMSTEAFF	TGTGCCAGCCCGGGGAAGATGAGTACTGAAGCTTTCTTT
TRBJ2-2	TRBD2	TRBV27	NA	CASSNRPETGPSGKRIDGELFF	TGTGCCAGCAGTAATAGGCCGGAGACAGGACCTAGCGGGAAGAGGATTGACGGGGAGCTGTTTTTT
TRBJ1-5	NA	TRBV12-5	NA	CASGRTANQPQHF	TGTGCTAGTGGTCGGACAGCTAATCAGCCCCAGCATTTT
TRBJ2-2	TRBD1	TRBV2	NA	CASSTPGTGPGELFF	TGTGCCAGCAGTACACCCGGGACAGGGCCCGGGGAGCTGTTTTTT
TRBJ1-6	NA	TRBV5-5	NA	CASSLAGQGMVSYNSPLHF	TGTGCCAGCAGCTTGGCCGGCCAGGGAATGGTCTCCTATAATTCACCCCTCCACTTT